The source of this T cell receptor beta chain is a study of spatial heterogeneity in lung cancer. General study results and limits: Ubiquitous expanded tumor TCRs were seen in blood more at resection than at follow-up.

On this clonotype itself: Its antigen is as yet unknown.

TCRdb passed the 5' RACE reads through MiXCR, listing each CDR3 protein once. The sample contains just over 25,000 distinct CDR3 sequences, roughly 13% of which appear only once. Time point meaning: sample taken at primary tumor resection. Unsorted whole RNA samples from tumor, nontumor lung or frozen PBMC were sequenced. CDR1 and CDR2 (germline): MNHNY, SVGAGI (reference sequence). Trimming shortened V by 10 bases and J by 1 base, and 6 bases separated the two germline ends. The CDR3 runs 11 residues. The source is a female donor with early-stage non-small cell lung cancer. The input for sequencing was PBMCs, taken at surgery. The chain recombines TRBV6-6 with TRBJ2-3, with D unclear. The CDR3 coding sequence is TGTGCCACGTGGGGCACAGATACGCAGTATTTT. Amino acid sequence: CATWGTDTQYF.